The T cell receptor beta chain under discussion was sequenced for a study of blood T cell repertoires in COVID-19. Study-wide background: From the United States, Italy and Spain came samples of acute and convalescent COVID-19. T cells, B-cell-depleted T cells, or PBMCs supplied cDNA or gDNA.

With V trimmed by 3 bases and J by 3 bases, 4 bases remained unmatched. The germline gives CDR1 SGHRS, CDR2 YFSETQ. The CDR3 length is 15 residues. Under the authors' procedure: Using reference gene primer amplification, nucleated cell counts were estimated. TCRdb's table, derived via immunoSEQ multiplex PCR, lists solely in-frame clones and lacks some. That table supplies the V and J calls and clone size; D and trimming were determined from the DNA. In the table there are over 75,000 clones, about 88% of which are singletons. The gene calls are TRBV5-1 and TRBJ2-5, with 11 bases fitting TRBD1. This sequence was found in a woman older than 75 with acute or convalescent COVID-19. The specimen was peripheral blood. The CDR3 loop is CASSYVGQGEETQYF. The CDR3 region has the DNA TGCGCCAGCAGCTATGTGGGACAGGGGGAAGAGACCCAGTACTTC. The full variable domain, rest sourced from reference TRBV5-1 and TRBJ2-5, is KAGVTQTPRYLIKTRGQQVTLSCSPISGHRSVSWYQQTPGQGLQFLFEYFSETQRNKGNFPGRFSGRQFSNSRSEMNVSTLELGDSALYLCASSYVGQGEETQYFGPGTRLLVL.